The 28 T cell receptor beta chains below all came from one sample that was sequenced in a study of blood T cell repertoires in COVID-19. The repertoire was sequenced with immunoSEQ multiplex PCR; TCRdb's copy has only in-frame clones and lacks some. The table lists 160,000 or so clones, roughly 80% of them singletons. The sample consisted of PBMCs or T cells enriched from blood (not recorded which). The receptors here all came from a woman aged 45-60 years who had recovered from COVID-19.

This clone came up once. The V and J genes are TRBV12-5 and TRBJ2-3; 8 bases line up with TRBD2. This CDR3 comprises 14 residues. CDR1 LGHNT and CDR2 FRNRAP come from the germline V gene. Trimming cost V 5 bases and J 6 bases; bases outside gene matches: 7. CDR3 region: CASGAGGGLDTQYF. CDR3 in DNA: TGTGCTAGTGGTGCCGGGGGGGGCTTGGATACGCAGTATTTT.

The chain is built from TRBV18 and TRBJ1-1; 8 bases line up with TRBD1. From germline, CDR1 is KGHSH and CDR2 LQKENI. CDR3 length equals 16 residues. With V trimmed by 2 bases and J by 0 bases, 5 bases remained unmatched. CDR3 sequence (DNA): TGTGCCAGCTCACCAAAAGGGACAGGTATGAACACTGAAGCTTTCTTT. Its translation: CASSPKGTGMNTEAFF. Based on the CDR3 plus reference TRBV18 and TRBJ1-1, the full variable domain is NAGVMQNPRHLVRRRGQEARLRCSPMKGHSHVYWYRQLPEEGLKFMVYLQKENIIDESGMPKERFSAEFPKEGPSILRIQQVVRGDSAAYFCASSPKGTGMNTEAFFGQGTRLTVV.

This clone was picked up one time. V and J are TRBV5-1 and TRBJ2-1; possibly TRBD2 for D (6 bases). Per the germline V gene, CDR1 is SGHRS and CDR2 is YFSETQ. Trimming removed 4 bases at V and 6 bases at J, with 11 bases between. This CDR3 comprises 13 residues. The CDR3 region has the DNA TGCGCCAGCAGCCCGGACTACTTCAATGAGCAGTTCTTC. Translation: CASSPDYFNEQFF.

The chain carries TRBV5-1 and TRBJ1-2, with a weak D call TRBD1 (6 bases). Trimming stripped 2 bases from V and 0 bases from J, with 17 bases between. Germline V gives CDR1 SGHRS, CDR2 YFSETQ. CDR3 length: 17 residues. This CDR3 is CASSFQGGRFSNYGYTF. CDR3 nucleotides: TGCGCCAGCAGCTTCCAAGGGGGACGTTTCTCTAACTATGGCTACACCTTC.

This rearrangement joins TRBV18 to TRBJ2-7, with 11 nucleotides matching TRBD2. The germline V gene encodes CDR1 KGHSH and CDR2 LQKENI. The CDR3 length is 19 residues. The ends lost 1 base at V and 1 base at J; junction bases unmatched: 12. Written as DNA, the CDR3 is TGTGCCAGCTCACCACTTAAGCTAGCGGGGGGTTGGAGTTCCTACGAGCAGTACTTC. This gives the protein CASSPLKLAGGWSSYEQYF.

The CDR3 protein is CASREGNTGELFF. The CDR3 nucleotides are TGTGCCAGCAGAGAGGGGAACACCGGGGAGCTGTTTTTT. The chain links TRBV7-3 to TRBJ2-2; D possibly corresponds to TRBD2 (5 bases). Germline CDR1 is SGHTA and CDR2 is FQGTGA. The CDR3 has 13 amino acids. V lost 6 bases and J lost 1, with 6 bases in between.

CDR3 sequence: CASSLGGTKIGELFF. DNA of the CDR3: TGTGCCAGCAGCTTAGGCGGGACCAAGATCGGGGAGCTGTTTTTT. J is TRBJ2-2 and V is TRBV7-9, with D perhaps matching TRBD2 (6 bases). This CDR3 spans 15 amino acids. The V gene lost 1 base and the J gene lost 7 bases, with 13 bases spanning the gap. Germline CDR1 and CDR2: SEHNR and FQNEAQ (reference sequence).

The chain carries TRBV6-6 and TRBJ2-5; 8 bases match TRBD2. In germline, CDR1 is MNHNY, CDR2 SVGAGI (reference sequence). Unmatched junction bases numbered 5, after V lost 0 bases and J lost 5 bases. The CDR3 sequence is 15 residues long. CDR3 sequence (DNA): TGTGCCAGCAGTTACTCGGACGGGAGGGGTGAGACCCAGTACTTC. Residues: CASSYSDGRGETQYF.

The chain carries TRBV28 and TRBJ2-1; the D gene is possibly TRBD1 (7 bases). V gave up 6 bases and J gave up 5 bases, with 20 bases separating them. CDR1 and CDR2 (germline): MDHEN, SYDVKM. This CDR3 is built from 16 residues. CDR3 loop: CASSQTGRGRNNEQFF. The CDR3 coding sequence is TGTGCCAGCAGCCAGACAGGGCGGGGACGAAACAATGAGCAGTTCTTC. Full variable domain (rest looked up from reference TRBV28 and TRBJ2-1): DVKVTQSSRYLVKRTGEKVFLECVQDMDHENMFWYRQDPGLGLRLIYFSYDVKMKEKGDIPEGYSVSREKKERFSLILESASTNQTSMYLCASSQTGRGRNNEQFFGPGTRLTVL.

The rearrangement uses TRBV28 and TRBJ1-4; 11 bases map to TRBD1. The CDR3 has 16 residues. V lost 6 bases to trimming and J lost 7 bases; unmatched junction nucleotides: 10. From germline, CDR1 is MDHEN and CDR2 SYDVKM. CDR3 sequence reads: CASRPSTGTGGEKLFF. DNA of the CDR3: TGTGCCAGCAGGCCTAGCACCGGGACAGGGGGTGAAAAACTGTTTTTT.

The chain links TRBV7-9 to TRBJ2-2; D possibly corresponds to TRBD1 (5 bases). Trimming stripped 9 bases from V and 5 bases from J, with 19 bases between. The CDR3 consists of 15 residues. Germline V gene data show CDR1 as SEHNR and CDR2 as FQNEAQ (reference sequence). CDR3: CASTPDSYNTGELFF. The CDR3 nucleotides read TGTGCCAGTACCCCCGACAGCTACAATACCGGGGAGCTGTTTTTT.

This clone was seen once. The chain joins TRBV7-2 to TRBJ2-7, with D possibly TRBD1 on 6 matching bases. V was cut by 5 bases and J by 5 bases, with 16 bases left in between. The germline V gene has CDR1 SGHTA and CDR2 FQGNSA. CDR3 length: 14 amino acids. CDR3 DNA: TGTGCCAGCAGCACCCGCTGGGGGCCTAACGAGCAGTACTTC. Translating it yields CASSTRWGPNEQYF.

This clone has a single count. The gene calls are TRBV5-1 and TRBJ1-6, with a weak D call TRBD1 (5 bases). V lost 0 bases, J lost 7 bases, and 8 bases lay in between. The germline V gene encodes CDR1 SGHRS and CDR2 YFSETQ. This CDR3 comprises 14 residues. CDR3 DNA: TGCGCCAGCAGCTTGGAAGCAGGGAATTCACCCCTCCACTTT. This sequence encodes CASSLEAGNSPLHF.

The chain has TRBV12-3 or TRBV12-4 and TRBJ2-1; D is uncertain. Trimming left V 7 bases short and J 0 bases short, with 7 bases between. This CDR3 is 13 amino acids long. The CDR3 DNA reads TGTGCCAGCACCTTCTCCTCCTACAATGAGCAGTTCTTC. This translates into CASTFSSYNEQFF.

This clone was counted once. V usage is TRBV14 and J usage is TRBJ2-6; no clear D. V lost 4 bases to trimming and J lost 0 bases, with 7 bases between them. CDR1 SGHDN and CDR2 FVKESK come from the germline V gene. This CDR3 has 15 amino acids. The CDR3, as DNA: TGTGCCAGCAGCCCCTCCCTCTCTGGGGCCAACGTCCTGACTTTC. It specifies CASSPSLSGANVLTF.

In nucleotides, the CDR3 is TGCGCCAGCCAACTCCCCGGACTAGCGCGACACAATGAGCAGTTCTTC. It yields the protein CASQLPGLARHNEQFF. This chain joins TRBV5-1 and TRBJ2-1; TRBD2 aligns across 9 bases. The J segment lost 5 bases and the V segment lost 7 bases, leaving 13 bases of the junction unmatched. Germline V lookup: CDR1 SGHRS, CDR2 YFSETQ. This CDR3 region has 16 residues.

The chain recombines TRBV11-2 with TRBJ2-7; no clear D gene. CDR1 is SGHAT, CDR2 FQNNGV, per germline. The CDR3 spans 12 residues. The V gene lost 1 base and the J gene lost 3 bases, with 4 bases spanning the gap. This CDR3 reads CASSLVLYEQYF. Written as DNA, the CDR3 is TGTGCCAGCAGCTTAGTCCTCTACGAGCAGTACTTC.

The V call is TRBV27, the J call TRBJ2-1, with D perhaps matching TRBD2 (6 bases). The CDR3 sequence is 16 residues long. V lost 3 bases, J lost 2 bases, and 14 bases lay in between. Germline V lookup: CDR1 MNHEY, CDR2 SMNVEV (reference sequence). CDR3 residues: CASSFSGRGAYNEQFF. CDR3 DNA: TGTGCCAGCAGTTTTTCCGGGAGAGGGGCCTACAATGAGCAGTTCTTC.

The rearrangement joins TRBV4-3 to TRBJ1-6, with D hard to call. V was trimmed by 0 bases and J by 9 bases, leaving 12 bases between them. The CDR3 is 15 amino acids. CDR1 LGHNA and CDR2 YSLEER come from the germline V gene. CDR3 nucleotides: TGCGCCAGCAGCCAAGAGGCCCGCTTTATTTCACCCCTCCACTTT. Its translation: CASSQEARFISPLHF.

The chain carries TRBV29-1 and TRBJ2-1, with D possibly matching TRBD2 (6 bases). V was pared by 4 bases and J by 0 bases, with 10 bases between. The CDR3 loop spans 14 amino acids. Germline-derived CDR1 and CDR2 are SQVTM and ANQGSEA. The CDR3 DNA is TGCAGCGTTGCAGGGAGGAGCTCCTACAATGAGCAGTTCTTC. It is translated as CSVAGRSSYNEQFF.

CDR3 amino acids: CAISGQGKNSPLHF. The CDR3, as DNA: TGTGCCATCAGCGGACAGGGGAAAAATTCACCCCTCCACTTT. The V and J genes are TRBV10-3 and TRBJ1-6, with 9 bases that match TRBD1. The germline V gene has CDR1 ENHRY and CDR2 SYGVKD. V lost 6 bases, J lost 7 bases, and 4 bases stayed unmatched. CDR3 length: 14 residues.

The chain couples TRBV6-5 to TRBJ1-5, with no clear D. The V gene's germline CDR1 is MNHEY and CDR2 SVGAGI. The CDR3 is 16 amino acids. Trimming pared 2 bases from V and 2 bases from J, leaving 13 bases between. The CDR3 loop is CASSYPGGSGNQPQHF. The CDR3 DNA follows: TGTGCCAGCAGTTACCCGGGAGGGTCGGGCAATCAGCCCCAGCATTTT.

V usage is TRBV4-1 and J usage is TRBJ2-1, with 9 nucleotides matching TRBD2. Germline values: CDR1 MGHRA, CDR2 YSYEKL. V shed 0 bases, J shed 6 bases, and the junction held 6 bases outside the gene matches. This CDR3 spans 16 amino acids. The CDR3 nucleotides are TGCGCCAGCAGCCAAGAAGGGGTAGCGGGAGTCAATGAGCAGTTCTTC. This gives the protein CASSQEGVAGVNEQFF.

This clone was observed a single time. This chain uses TRBV24-1 with TRBJ2-1; 10 nucleotides match TRBD2. V was clipped by 5 bases and J by 2 bases; unmatched bases: 2. Germline CDR1 is KGHDR and CDR2 is SFDVKD. The length of the CDR3 is 15 residues. CDR3 nucleotides: TGTGCCACCAGTGTTAGCGGGAGGACCTACAATGAGCAGTTCTTC. Translation gives CATSVSGRTYNEQFF.

The V call is TRBV19, the J call TRBJ1-2; no firm D call. Germline V lookup: CDR1 LNHDA, CDR2 SQIVND (reference sequence). Trimming removed 3 bases at V and 5 bases at J, with 16 bases between. The CDR3 loop spans 15 amino acids. CDR3 sequence: CASSIEQQSIYGYTF. As DNA, the CDR3 is TGTGCCAGTAGTATCGAGCAACAGTCTATTTATGGCTACACCTTC.

This clone has just one count. This chain uses TRBV11-2 with TRBJ1-6, with a possible D match to TRBD1 (6 bases). The length of the CDR3 is 15 residues. Germline V lookup: CDR1 SGHAT, CDR2 FQNNGV. Trimming shortened V by 4 bases and J by 10 bases, and 17 bases separated the two germline ends. CDR3: CASSSTTGLISPLHF. The CDR3 coding sequence is TGTGCCAGCAGCTCAACCACAGGGCTGATATCACCCCTCCACTTT.

The chain combines TRBV10-2 with TRBJ1-1; no firm D call. CDR1 WSHSY and CDR2 SAAADI come from the germline V gene. V was trimmed by 3 bases and J by 5 bases, leaving 7 bases between them. This CDR3 comprises 12 residues. Here the CDR3 reads CASSELRTEAFF. CDR3 coding DNA: TGCGCCAGCAGTGAACTAAGGACTGAAGCTTTCTTT.

This chain connects TRBV20-1 to TRBJ1-2, with D hard to call. Trimming stripped 3 bases from V and 2 bases from J, with 7 bases between. The CDR3 is made up of 12 amino acids. Germline CDR1 reads DFQATT; CDR2 reads SNEGSKA (reference sequence). The CDR3 here is CSASPQNYGYTF. The CDR3 region has the DNA TGCAGTGCTAGTCCCCAGAACTATGGCTACACCTTC.